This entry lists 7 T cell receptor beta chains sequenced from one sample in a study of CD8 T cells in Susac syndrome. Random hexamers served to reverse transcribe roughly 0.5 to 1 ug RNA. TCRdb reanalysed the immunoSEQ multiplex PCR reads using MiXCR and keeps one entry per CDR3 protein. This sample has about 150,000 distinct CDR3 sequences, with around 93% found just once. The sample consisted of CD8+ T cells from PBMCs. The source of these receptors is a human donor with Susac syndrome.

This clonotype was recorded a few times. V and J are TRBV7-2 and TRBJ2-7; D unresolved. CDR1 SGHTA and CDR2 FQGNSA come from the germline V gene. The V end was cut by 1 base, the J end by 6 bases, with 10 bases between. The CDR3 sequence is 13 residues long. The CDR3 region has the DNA TGTGCCAGCAGCTTAGATGTCCTAGTCGAGCAGTACTTC. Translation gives CASSLDVLVEQYF. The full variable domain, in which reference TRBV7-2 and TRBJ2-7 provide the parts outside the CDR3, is GAGVSQSPSNKVTEKGKDVELRCDPISGHTALYWYRQSLGQGLEFLIYFQGNSAPDKSGLPSDRFSAERTGGSVSTLTIQRTQQEDSAVYLCASSLDVLVEQYFGPGTRLTVT.

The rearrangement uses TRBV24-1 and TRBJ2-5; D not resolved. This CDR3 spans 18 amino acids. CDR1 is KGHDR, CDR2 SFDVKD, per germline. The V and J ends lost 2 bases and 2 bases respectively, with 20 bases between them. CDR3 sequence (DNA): TGTGCCACCAGTGATTATTCCTTATCTGAACGGCTTCAAGAGACCCAGTACTTC. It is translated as CATSDYSLSERLQETQYF.

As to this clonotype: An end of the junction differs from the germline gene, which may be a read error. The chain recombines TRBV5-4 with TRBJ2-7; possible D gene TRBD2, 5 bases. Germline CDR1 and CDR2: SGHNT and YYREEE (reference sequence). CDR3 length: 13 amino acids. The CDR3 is CASSQTGDLERNF. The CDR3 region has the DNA TGTGCCAGCAGCCAGACCGGGGATCTCGAAAGAAACTTC.

The CDR3 DNA follows: TGCAGCGTTGGGGCAGGGGCGGGCAATGAGCAGTTCTTC. Its protein product is CSVGAGAGNEQFF. The chain couples TRBV29-1 to TRBJ2-1, with D possibly being TRBD1 (6 bases). V was shortened by 4 bases and J by 6 bases, with 13 bases between the two germline ends. Looked up from germline, CDR1 is SQVTM and CDR2 is ANQGSEA. The CDR3 consists of 13 residues.

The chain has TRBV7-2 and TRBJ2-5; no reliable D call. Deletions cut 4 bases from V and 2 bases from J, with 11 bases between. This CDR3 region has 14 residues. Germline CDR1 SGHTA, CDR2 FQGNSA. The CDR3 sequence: CASSSSGRQETQYF. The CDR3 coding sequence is TGTGCCAGCAGCTCGTCGGGCAGGCAAGAGACCCAGTACTTC.

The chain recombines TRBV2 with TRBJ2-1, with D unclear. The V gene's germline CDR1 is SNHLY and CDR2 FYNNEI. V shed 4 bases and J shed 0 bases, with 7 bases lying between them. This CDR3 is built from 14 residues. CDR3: CASSGRSSYNEQFF. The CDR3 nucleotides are TGTGCCAGCAGTGGGAGAAGCTCCTACAATGAGCAGTTCTTC. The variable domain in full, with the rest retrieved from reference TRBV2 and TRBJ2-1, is EPEVTQTPSHQVTQMGQEVILRCVPISNHLYFYWYRQILGQKVEFLVSFYNNEISEKSEIFDDQFSVERPDGSNFTLKIRSTKLEDSAMYFCASSGRSSYNEQFFGPGTRLTVL.

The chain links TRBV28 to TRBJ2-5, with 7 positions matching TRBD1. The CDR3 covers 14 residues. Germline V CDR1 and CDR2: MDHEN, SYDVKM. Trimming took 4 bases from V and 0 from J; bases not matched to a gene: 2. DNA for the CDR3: TGTGCCAGCAGTTCGGGACAGTACCAAGAGACCCAGTACTTC. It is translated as CASSSGQYQETQYF.